The count of the clone carrying this T cell receptor (beta chain) is one. The antigen remains undetermined. From germline, CDR1 is DFQATT and CDR2 SNEGSKA (reference sequence). The CDR3 length is 15 residues. Losses at the gene ends were 6 bases for V and 8 bases for J; bases not matched to a gene: 16. The sample comes from a study of vaccination and CD4 T cells after COVID-19. Study conclusions and caveats: A nonsignificant rise from roughly 22 to 38 was seen in the median number of SARS-CoV-2-reactive clonotypes.

Documented treatment: roughly 10-day PBMC culture with coronavirus spike peptide pools or control peptides (ViraFEST assay). PCR positivity was dated March to December 2020, before US Alpha, Beta and Delta variants. Negative selection purified CD4+ T cells after about 11 days of culture. Researchers used the Oncomine TCR Beta short-read assay to sequence DNA from cultured CD4+ T cells. The template was genomic DNA from cultured CD4+ T cells. TCRdb independently ran MiXCR on the PCR reads; one entry per CDR3 protein. In the table there are around 20,000 distinct CDR3 sequences, almost 50% of which are singletons.

Sample: CD4+ T cells from blood, cultured in vitro. The source of this sequence is a human donor who had recovered from COVID-19. The J gene is TRBJ2-1, the V gene TRBV20-1, with TRBD2 matching over 7 bases. In nucleotides, the CDR3 is TGCAGTGCACCCTCTAGTGAGAGGGCGGGGGATGAGCAGTTCTTC. It is translated as CSAPSSERAGDEQFF.